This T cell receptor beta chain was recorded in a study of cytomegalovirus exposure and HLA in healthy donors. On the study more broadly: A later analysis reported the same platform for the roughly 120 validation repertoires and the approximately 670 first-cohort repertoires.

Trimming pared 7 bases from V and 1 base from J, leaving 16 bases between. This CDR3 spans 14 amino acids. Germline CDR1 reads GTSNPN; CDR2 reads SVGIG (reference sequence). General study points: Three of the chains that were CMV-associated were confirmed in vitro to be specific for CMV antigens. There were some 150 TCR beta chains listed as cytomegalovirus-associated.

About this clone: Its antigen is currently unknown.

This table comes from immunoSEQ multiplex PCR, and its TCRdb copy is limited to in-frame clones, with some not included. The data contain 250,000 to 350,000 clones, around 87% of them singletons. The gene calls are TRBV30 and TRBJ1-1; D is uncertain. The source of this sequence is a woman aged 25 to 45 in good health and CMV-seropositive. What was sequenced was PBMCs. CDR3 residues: CALMAGPWNTEAFF. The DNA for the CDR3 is TGTGCCTTAATGGCAGGACCCTGGAACACTGAAGCTTTCTTT.